This TCR beta chain was found in a study of T cells in Graves' hyperthyroidism and ophthalmopathy. The wider study: At initial diagnosis, before any treatment had begun, peripheral blood was obtained.

This clonotype was counted many times. Its target is unknown. The investigators amplified TCR beta CDR3 regions from RNA transcripts. During a first-round RT-PCR of the TCR CDR3, the HTBI primer set was used. Via MiXCR, TCRdb re-called the multiplex PCR reads, giving one row per CDR3 protein. Altogether around 350,000 distinct CDR3 sequences are present, approximately 14% being singletons, with the ten largest covering around 20%. General study points: Blood also held most thyroid clonotypes expanded beyond 0.001.

Ophthalmopathy cases scored 3 or more on the Clinical Activity Score and 4 or more on NOSPECS grade, with duration below 3 months. The PBMCs were sourced from fresh peripheral blood (approximately 9.6 ml). The junction had 9 bases not matched to a gene; V was cut back by 3 bases and J by 4 bases. CDR1 and CDR2 (germline): MDHEN, SYDVKM. This CDR3 is built from 18 residues. V gene TRBV28 combines with J gene TRBJ2-7; TRBD2 matches 16 bases. The receptor comes from a woman between 55 and 75 years old with Graves' ophthalmopathy. Sequenced material: blood. CDR3 DNA sequence: TGTGCCAGCAGTTTTGGGACTAGCGGGAGGGCCCTCGAGTACGAGCAGTACTTC. Its translation: CASSFGTSGRALEYEQYF.